This record covers a single TCR beta chain. V lost 7 bases to trimming and J lost 8 bases, with 17 bases between them. From germline, CDR1 is SQVTM and CDR2 ANQGSEA. CDR3 length equals 13 residues. The source of the sample is a study of beta chain features in type 1 diabetes. The sequenced template was cDNA made from the entire isolated RNA. Clones were read by immunoSEQ multiplex PCR, and TCRdb kept only the in-frame ones, dropping some. The data show 300,000 to 350,000 clones, about 20% seen once. About 120 mL of blood, on average, came from one heparinised draw per donor. The specimen was naive CD4+ T cells from blood. The receptor was derived from a woman aged 18-35 years in good health. The chain has TRBV29-1 and TRBJ1-4, with D possibly TRBD1 on 6 matching bases. The CDR3 DNA sequence: TGCAGCGGGGGACACCCATCGGGCGAAAAACTGTTTTTT. Its translation: CSGGHPSGEKLFF.